A selection of T cell receptor beta chains follows, all from one sample in a study of blood T cell repertoires in COVID-19. Libraries were prepared by immunoSEQ multiplex PCR; TCRdb keeps only in-frame clonotypes and omits some of them. Here the sample spans around 160,000 clones, around 81% being singletons. The specimen sequenced was peripheral blood. The receptors originated from a middle-aged woman with active or convalescent COVID-19. The CDR3 runs from the conserved cysteine through the conserved F or W. The D gene is left open where the match is weak. Only some rows state a clone size, as once, few, many or a class for expanded clones.

CDR3aa: CASSPTRQGVYTGELFF
CDR3nt: TGTGCCAGCAGCCCTACGAGACAGGGTGTATACACCGGGGAGCTGTTTTTT
j_gene: TRBJ2-2
v_gene: TRBV4-2
abundance: .
d_gene: TRBD1

CDR3aa: CAISGSTGRIPEAFF
CDR3nt: TGTGCCATCAGTGGGTCGACAGGGAGGATCCCTGAAGCTTTCTTT
j_gene: TRBJ1-1
v_gene: TRBV10-3
abundance: .
d_gene: TRBD1

CDR3aa: CASSFGGVGYGYTF
CDR3nt: TGTGCCAGCAGTTTTGGAGGGGTAGGCTATGGCTACACCTTC
j_gene: TRBJ1-2
v_gene: TRBV27
abundance: .
d_gene: .

CDR3aa: CASSYLRQDYNEQFF
CDR3nt: TGTGCCAGCAGTTACCTCAGGCAGGATTACAATGAGCAGTTCTTC
j_gene: TRBJ2-1
v_gene: TRBV6-2/TRBV6-3
abundance: .
d_gene: .

CDR3aa: CASSPGTSGYNEQFF
CDR3nt: TGTGCCAGCAGCCCCGGGACTAGCGGATACAATGAGCAGTTCTTC
j_gene: TRBJ2-1
v_gene: TRBV3-1/TRBV3-2
abundance: .
d_gene: TRBD2

CDR3aa: CSAGASTGTSSYEQYF
CDR3nt: TGCAGCGCCGGAGCTTCCACAGGGACGAGCTCCTACGAGCAGTACTTC
j_gene: TRBJ2-7
v_gene: TRBV29-1
abundance: .
d_gene: .

CDR3aa: CASTPGQPNTGELFF
CDR3nt: TGTGCCAGCACCCCGGGACAGCCGAACACCGGGGAGCTGTTTTTT
j_gene: TRBJ2-2
v_gene: TRBV6-5
abundance: .
d_gene: TRBD1

CDR3aa: CASQGGALYGYTF
CDR3nt: TGTGCCAGCCAAGGGGGCGCGCTCTATGGCTACACCTTC
j_gene: TRBJ1-2
v_gene: TRBV7-2
abundance: .
d_gene: TRBD1

CDR3aa: CASIETGEGRNTEAFF
CDR3nt: TGTGCCAGCATCGAGACAGGAGAAGGGCGGAACACTGAAGCTTTCTTT
j_gene: TRBJ1-1
v_gene: TRBV2
abundance: once
d_gene: .

CDR3aa: CASKATGANGYTF
CDR3nt: TGTGCCAGCAAAGCGACAGGGGCAAATGGCTACACCTTC
j_gene: TRBJ1-2
v_gene: TRBV28
abundance: .
d_gene: TRBD1

CDR3aa: CASSSRTGGQPQHF
CDR3nt: TGTGCCAGCAGTAGTAGGACAGGGGGTCAGCCCCAGCATTTT
j_gene: TRBJ1-5
v_gene: TRBV19
abundance: .
d_gene: TRBD1

CDR3aa: CAISEESGRALPTDTQYF
CDR3nt: TGTGCCATCAGTGAGGAAAGCGGGAGGGCCCTACCCACAGATACGCAGTATTTT
j_gene: TRBJ2-3
v_gene: TRBV10-3
abundance: .
d_gene: TRBD2

CDR3aa: CASSLLQLNTGELFF
CDR3nt: TGTGCCAGCAGCTTGTTACAGCTGAACACCGGGGAGCTGTTTTTT
j_gene: TRBJ2-2
v_gene: TRBV5-6
abundance: once
d_gene: .

CDR3aa: CASTGLEEAFF
CDR3nt: TGTGCCAGCACCGGGTTAGAAGAAGCTTTCTTT
j_gene: TRBJ1-1
v_gene: TRBV6-5
abundance: .
d_gene: .

CDR3aa: CASSGPGSPLSNEQFF
CDR3nt: TGTGCCAGCAGTGGCCCGGGAAGTCCCTTGTCCAATGAGCAGTTCTTC
j_gene: TRBJ2-1
v_gene: TRBV6-2/TRBV6-3
abundance: .
d_gene: .

CDR3aa: CASSPGTGVTEAFF
CDR3nt: TGTGCCAGCTCACCAGGGACAGGGGTCACTGAAGCTTTCTTT
j_gene: TRBJ1-1
v_gene: TRBV18
abundance: .
d_gene: TRBD1

CDR3aa: CASTYRGPRTHLSNQPQHF
CDR3nt: TGTGCCAGCACCTACAGGGGGCCCCGGACGCATCTTAGCAATCAGCCCCAGCATTTT
j_gene: TRBJ1-5
v_gene: TRBV2
abundance: .
d_gene: TRBD1

CDR3aa: CASSPRDIYGYTF
CDR3nt: TGTGCCAGTAGTCCCCGGGACATCTATGGCTACACCTTC
j_gene: TRBJ1-2
v_gene: TRBV19
abundance: .
d_gene: .

CDR3aa: CASSYLGTSNTDTQYF
CDR3nt: TGTGCCAGCAGTTACCTTGGGACTAGCAACACAGATACGCAGTATTTT
j_gene: TRBJ2-3
v_gene: TRBV6-5
abundance: .
d_gene: TRBD2

CDR3aa: CASSLGQGHYGYTF
CDR3nt: TGCGCCAGCAGCTTGGGACAGGGCCACTATGGCTACACCTTC
j_gene: TRBJ1-2
v_gene: TRBV5-1
abundance: .
d_gene: TRBD1

CDR3aa: CASSFSDSLNQPQHF
CDR3nt: TGCGCCAGCAGCTTCTCGGACAGTCTAAATCAGCCCCAGCATTTT
j_gene: TRBJ1-5
v_gene: TRBV5-1
abundance: .
d_gene: .

CDR3aa: CASSTRQGGSEAFF
CDR3nt: TGTGCCAGCAGTACGCGACAGGGCGGTTCAGAAGCTTTCTTT
j_gene: TRBJ1-1
v_gene: TRBV6-5
abundance: once
d_gene: TRBD1

CDR3aa: CASSSERRGQGAKNIQYF
CDR3nt: TGTGCCAGCAGCTCGGAGCGCAGGGGACAGGGGGCCAAAAACATTCAGTACTTC
j_gene: TRBJ2-4
v_gene: TRBV7-8
abundance: .
d_gene: TRBD1

CDR3aa: CASSDSYRGQSF
CDR3nt: TGCGCCAGCAGTGATTCCTACCGGGGACAGAGCTTC
j_gene: TRBJ1-2
v_gene: TRBV10-1
abundance: .
d_gene: TRBD1

CDR3aa: CASSPWGGLTEAFF
CDR3nt: TGTGCCAGCAGTCCCTGGGGGGGGCTGACTGAAGCTTTCTTT
j_gene: TRBJ1-1
v_gene: TRBV28
abundance: .
d_gene: .

CDR3aa: CASGRGGLNEQFF
CDR3nt: TGTGCTAGTGGGAGGGGGGGCCTCAATGAGCAGTTCTTC
j_gene: TRBJ2-1
v_gene: TRBV12-5
abundance: .
d_gene: .

CDR3aa: CASSLQTRRNEQFF
CDR3nt: TGTGCCAGCAGCCTTCAGACTAGGCGTAATGAGCAGTTCTTC
j_gene: TRBJ2-1
v_gene: TRBV13
abundance: .
d_gene: .

CDR3aa: CASSSDSPHYSPLHF
CDR3nt: TGTGCCAGCAGTTCGGACAGTCCCCACTACTCACCCCTCCACTTT
j_gene: TRBJ1-6
v_gene: TRBV21-1
abundance: .
d_gene: .

CDR3aa: CASSLIGETQYF
CDR3nt: TGTGCCAGCAGCTTAATCGGGGAGACCCAGTACTTC
j_gene: TRBJ2-5
v_gene: TRBV7-8
abundance: .
d_gene: .

CDR3aa: CASSPEGRTGAFF
CDR3nt: TGTGCCAGCTCCCCCGAGGGCCGCACGGGAGCTTTCTTT
j_gene: TRBJ1-1
v_gene: TRBV2
abundance: once
d_gene: .

CDR3aa: CAWSVLGSGQPQHF
CDR3nt: TGTGCCTGGAGTGTACTCGGATCGGGTCAGCCCCAGCATTTT
j_gene: TRBJ1-5
v_gene: TRBV30
abundance: .
d_gene: .

CDR3aa: CASTLGGYTEAFF
CDR3nt: TGTGCCAGCACCTTGGGGGGCTACACTGAAGCTTTCTTT
j_gene: TRBJ1-1
v_gene: TRBV5-5
abundance: .
d_gene: .

CDR3aa: CASSSLRGSQYQPQHF
CDR3nt: TGTGCCAGCAGTTCCCTCAGGGGATCCCAATATCAGCCCCAGCATTTT
j_gene: TRBJ1-5
v_gene: TRBV28
abundance: .
d_gene: .

CDR3aa: CASTPIWTGQNNYGYTF
CDR3nt: TGTGCCAGCACGCCGATTTGGACAGGACAGAATAACTATGGCTACACCTTC
j_gene: TRBJ1-2
v_gene: TRBV21-1
abundance: .
d_gene: .

CDR3aa: CASSQVPGGRSSDNEQFF
CDR3nt: TGTGCCAGCAGCCAAGTCCCTGGCGGGAGGTCATCGGACAATGAGCAGTTCTTC
j_gene: TRBJ2-1
v_gene: TRBV3-1/TRBV3-2
abundance: .
d_gene: TRBD2

CDR3aa: CASSHTQRATNEKLFF
CDR3nt: TGTGCCAGCTCACACACTCAGAGGGCGACTAATGAAAAACTGTTTTTT
j_gene: TRBJ1-4
v_gene: TRBV18
abundance: .
d_gene: .

CDR3aa: CASRVTGIGEKLFF
CDR3nt: TGTGCCAGCAGGGTTACAGGGATAGGTGAAAAACTGTTTTTT
j_gene: TRBJ1-4
v_gene: TRBV2
abundance: .
d_gene: .

CDR3aa: CASSPPTTDTQYF
CDR3nt: TGTGCCAGCAGCCCCCCTACCACAGATACGCAGTATTTT
j_gene: TRBJ2-3
v_gene: TRBV7-2
abundance: .
d_gene: .

CDR3aa: CASRSGGNSYEQYF
CDR3nt: TGTGCCAGCAGATCGGGAGGGAACTCCTACGAGCAGTACTTC
j_gene: TRBJ2-7
v_gene: TRBV27
abundance: .
d_gene: TRBD2

CDR3aa: CASSLSPTGYLGAFF
CDR3nt: TGTGCCAGCAGTTTATCCCCGACAGGTTACCTGGGAGCTTTCTTT
j_gene: TRBJ1-1
v_gene: TRBV27
abundance: .
d_gene: .

CDR3aa: CASRSPETGSNEKLFF
CDR3nt: TGCGCCAGCAGGAGCCCTGAGACAGGGTCTAATGAAAAACTGTTTTTT
j_gene: TRBJ1-4
v_gene: TRBV5-1
abundance: .
d_gene: TRBD1

CDR3aa: CASTQSSSYNSPLHF
CDR3nt: TGTGCCAGCACACAGAGTTCCTCCTATAATTCACCCCTCCACTTT
j_gene: TRBJ1-6
v_gene: TRBV2
abundance: .
d_gene: .

CDR3aa: CASSSGTGDEKLFF
CDR3nt: TGCGCCAGCTCGTCCGGGACAGGGGATGAAAAACTGTTTTTT
j_gene: TRBJ1-4
v_gene: TRBV5-1
abundance: once
d_gene: TRBD1

CDR3aa: CASSEVAGYGTGELFF
CDR3nt: TGTGCCAGCAGTGAAGTGGCAGGGTATGGGACCGGGGAGCTGTTTTTT
j_gene: TRBJ2-2
v_gene: TRBV2
abundance: .
d_gene: .

CDR3aa: CASREVVYGYTF
CDR3nt: TGTGCCAGCAGGGAGGTTGTCTATGGCTACACCTTC
j_gene: TRBJ1-2
v_gene: TRBV6-6
abundance: few
d_gene: .

CDR3aa: CASSSPALYEQYF
CDR3nt: TGTGCCAGCAGTTCTCCCGCACTGTACGAGCAGTACTTC
j_gene: TRBJ2-7
v_gene: TRBV27
abundance: .
d_gene: .

CDR3aa: CASSSLGTGITEAFF
CDR3nt: TGTGCCAGCAGTTCACTCGGGACAGGCATAACTGAAGCTTTCTTT
j_gene: TRBJ1-1
v_gene: TRBV6-5
abundance: .
d_gene: TRBD1

CDR3aa: CASSVAVSSYEQYF
CDR3nt: TGTGCCAGCAGCGTAGCAGTCTCTTCCTACGAGCAGTACTTC
j_gene: TRBJ2-7
v_gene: TRBV9
abundance: .
d_gene: .

CDR3aa: CASSPGPSTAFF
CDR3nt: TGTGCCAGCAGCCCAGGGCCTTCTACAGCTTTCTTT
j_gene: TRBJ1-1
v_gene: TRBV7-9
abundance: .
d_gene: .

CDR3aa: CASRGTGDNEKLFF
CDR3nt: TGTGCCAGCAGGGGGACAGGGGATAATGAAAAACTGTTTTTT
j_gene: TRBJ1-4
v_gene: TRBV6-5
abundance: few
d_gene: TRBD1

CDR3aa: CASSLRGGGSPLHF
CDR3nt: TGTGCCAGCAGTTTGAGAGGGGGCGGTTCACCCCTCCACTTT
j_gene: TRBJ1-6
v_gene: TRBV28
abundance: .
d_gene: TRBD1

CDR3aa: CASSQQGALGGYTF
CDR3nt: TGTGCCAGCAGCCAACAGGGGGCGCTGGGCGGCTACACCTTC
j_gene: TRBJ1-2
v_gene: TRBV2
abundance: .
d_gene: TRBD1

CDR3aa: CASSVGTGVYEQYF
CDR3nt: TGTGCCAGCAGCGTGGGGACAGGGGTGTACGAGCAGTACTTC
j_gene: TRBJ2-7
v_gene: TRBV9
abundance: .
d_gene: TRBD1

CDR3aa: CATSAGVGTDTQYF
CDR3nt: TGTGCCACCAGTGCAGGGGTCGGGACAGATACGCAGTATTTT
j_gene: TRBJ2-3
v_gene: TRBV24-1
abundance: .
d_gene: .